These 10 T cell receptor beta chains were sequenced from one sample in a study of shared clonotypes between healthy human individuals. Data came from immunoSEQ multiplex PCR; TCRdb stores just in-frame clones and leaves some out. The sample shows nearly 750,000 clones, 72% of them seen only once. The sequenced material came from memory CD4+ T cells sorted from blood. Subset described: CD45RA-negative fraction. The receptors here all came from a woman aged 25 to 39 in good health.

This clone was found a few times. This same CDR3 is encoded by further DNA sequences in the sample. This chain uses TRBV7-9 with TRBJ2-2; D perhaps matches TRBD2 (5 bases). Germline lookup yields CDR1 SEHNR and CDR2 FQNEAQ (reference sequence). V was shortened by 3 bases and J by 7 bases, with 6 bases between the two germline ends. The CDR3 covers 12 residues. CDR3 protein: CASSLEVGELFF. The CDR3 bases are TGTGCCAGCAGCTTGGAGGTCGGGGAGCTGTTTTTT.

Note on this clone: An end of the junction differs from the germline gene, which may be a read error. This rearrangement joins TRBV19 to TRBJ2-1; the match to TRBD1 covers 7 bases. The CDR3 totals 15 residues. Germline V gene sequence: CDR1 LNHDA, CDR2 SQIVND (reference sequence). In DNA form, the CDR3 reads TGTGCCAGTAGGCTGCCAAACGTAGGGACAGCAGAACAGGTCTTC. Its protein is CASRLPNVGTAEQVF.

The chain links TRBV11-3 to TRBJ2-3, with 8 bases fitting TRBD2. The CDR3 extends over 15 amino acids. Germline V gene sequence: CDR1 SGHNT, CDR2 YENEEA. The J segment lost 1 base and the V segment lost 3 bases, leaving 3 bases of the junction unmatched. The CDR3 protein is CASSFSGGGTDTQYF. Written as DNA, the CDR3 is TGTGCCAGCAGCTTCTCGGGAGGGGGCACAGATACGCAGTATTTT.

The chain combines TRBV7-9 with TRBJ1-1, with TRBD1 identical over 11 bases. With V trimmed by 4 bases and J by 4 bases, 5 bases remained unmatched. From germline, CDR1 is SEHNR and CDR2 FQNEAQ (reference sequence). The CDR3 has 15 amino acids. CDR3 coding DNA: TGTGCCAGCAGCTCCGGACAGGGGGCAGGCACTGAAGCTTTCTTT. The encoded protein is CASSSGQGAGTEAFF.

V gene TRBV21-1 combines with J gene TRBJ2-1; the table gives TRBD1 as D, unverified against the DNA. TRBV21-1 is a pseudogene. The CDR3 has 14 amino acids. Here the CDR3 reads CARSLGDSSNEQFF. CDR3 coding DNA: TGTGCCAGGAGTCTCGGGGACAGTTCCAATGAGCAGTTCTTC.

The gene calls are TRBV11-2 and TRBJ2-7; the D gene is possibly TRBD1 (6 bases). The V gene's germline CDR1 is SGHAT and CDR2 FQNNGV. This CDR3 spans 14 amino acids. Trimming left V 1 base short and J 2 bases short, with 9 bases between. The CDR3 coding sequence is TGTGCCAGCAGCTTAGCAGGGGCACCCTACGAGCAGTACTTC. Its protein is CASSLAGAPYEQYF.

V usage is TRBV21-1 and J usage is TRBJ2-7. TRBV21-1 is noted as a pseudogene. This CDR3 contains 13 residues. CDR3 DNA sequence: TGTGCCAGCAGGCCCGGACCCCCGAGCGAGCAGTACTTC. It codes for CASRPGPPSEQYF.

Many counts were recorded for this clone. This sequence joins TRBV30 and TRBJ1-5; TRBD1 is a possible D gene (5 bases). Trimming took 2 bases from V and 6 from J, leaving 14 bases between them. CDR1 GTSNPN and CDR2 SVGIG come from the germline V gene (reference sequence). The CDR3 is 14 amino acids. The CDR3 loop reads CAWSKGPSVQPQHF. CDR3 sequence (DNA): TGTGCCTGGAGTAAGGGGCCCTCGGTTCAGCCCCAGCATTTT.

The chain recombines TRBV6-1 with TRBJ2-7; D possibly uses TRBD1 or TRBD2 (5 bases each). The CDR3 contains 15 residues. From germline, CDR1 is MNHNS and CDR2 SASEGT. The V and J ends lost 2 bases and 4 bases respectively, with 15 bases between them. CDR3 residues: CASSERQGREYEQYF. The CDR3, as DNA: TGTGCCAGCAGTGAAAGGCAGGGCAGGGAGTACGAGCAGTACTTC.

The chain uses TRBV18 and TRBJ1-3; D not certain. V gave up 6 bases and J gave up 3 bases, with 6 bases separating them. The CDR3 contains 12 residues. Germline V CDR1 and CDR2: KGHSH, LQKENI. The CDR3, as DNA: TGTGCCAGCTCGAAGGTTGGAAACACCATATATTTT. Translating gives CASSKVGNTIYF. Together with reference TRBV18 and TRBJ1-3, the CDR3 gives the full variable domain: NAGVMQNPRHLVRRRGQEARLRCSPMKGHSHVYWYRQLPEEGLKFMVYLQKENIIDESGMPKERFSAEFPKEGPSILRIQQVVRGDSAAYFCASSKVGNTIYFGEGSWLTVV.